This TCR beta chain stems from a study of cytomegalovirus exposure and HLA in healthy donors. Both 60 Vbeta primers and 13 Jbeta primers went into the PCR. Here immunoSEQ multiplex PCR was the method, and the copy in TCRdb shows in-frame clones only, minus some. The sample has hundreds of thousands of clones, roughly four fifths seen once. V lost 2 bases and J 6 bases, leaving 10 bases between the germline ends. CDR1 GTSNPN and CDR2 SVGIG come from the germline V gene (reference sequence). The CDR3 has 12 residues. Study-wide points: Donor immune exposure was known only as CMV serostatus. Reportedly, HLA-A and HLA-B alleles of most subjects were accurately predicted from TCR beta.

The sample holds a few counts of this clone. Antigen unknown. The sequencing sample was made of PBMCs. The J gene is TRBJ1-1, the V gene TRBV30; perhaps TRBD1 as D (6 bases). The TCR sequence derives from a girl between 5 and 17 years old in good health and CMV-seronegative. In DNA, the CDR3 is TGTGCCTGGAGTACAGGGTTTGCTGAAGCTTTCTTT. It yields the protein CAWSTGFAEAFF.